This entry concerns a single T cell receptor beta chain. Its antigen remains unknown. CDR1 and CDR2 from the germline V gene are GTSNPN and SVGIG (reference sequence). V dropped 1 base and J dropped 10; count of bases not matched to a gene: 3. The CDR3 has 13 residues. The data derive from a study of cytomegalovirus exposure and HLA in healthy donors. Study-level background: The roughly 110 validation repertoires were produced on the same platform as the 550 to 700 repertoires of the first cohort. This was reported in a later analysis.

Whole-study findings and limits: The study recorded more than 150 TCR beta chains that were cytomegalovirus-associated. Most TCRs appeared rarely, but some public TCRs recurred in many donors.

Measured with immunoSEQ multiplex PCR; TCRdb has only the in-frame clones, and not every one. The top ten clones hold 1% to 1.4% of a sample with about 130,000 clones, approximately 89% of them seen once. The V and J genes are TRBV30 and TRBJ2-1, with 11 nucleotides matching TRBD2. Sequenced sample: PBMCs. This TCR derives from a woman aged 18-29 years in good health and CMV-seronegative. The CDR3 is CAWSGASGREQFF. The CDR3 nucleotides read TGTGCCTGGAGTGGGGCTAGCGGGAGGGAGCAGTTCTTC.